A single sample is the source of the 17 T cell receptor beta chains below, sequenced in a study of blood T cell repertoires in COVID-19. The method was immunoSEQ multiplex PCR; TCRdb's version includes in-frame clones alone and lacks a portion of them. This table has roughly 60,000 clones, 75% to 90% appearing once. Sequencing input: peripheral blood. Every receptor here comes from an older man with acute or convalescent COVID-19.

The CDR3: CASSPETNTEAFF. DNA for the CDR3: TGTGCCAGCAGTCCGGAGACGAACACTGAAGCTTTCTTT. The V gene is TRBV2, the J gene TRBJ1-1; D gene unclear. The germline V gene has CDR1 SNHLY and CDR2 FYNNEI. Deletions cut 5 bases from V and 1 base from J, with 8 bases between. The CDR3 extends over 13 amino acids.

The rearrangement uses TRBV20-1 and TRBJ2-3, with 11 bases identical to TRBD2. This CDR3 has 14 amino acids. V lost 3 bases to trimming and J lost 7 bases; unmatched junction nucleotides: 6. Germline CDR1 and CDR2: DFQATT and SNEGSKA (reference sequence). This CDR3 reads CSASNSGGAHTQYF. CDR3 nucleotides: TGCAGTGCTAGTAATAGCGGGGGGGCGCATACGCAGTATTTT.

The CDR3 spells CASSLADTQYF. The CDR3 region has the DNA TGCGCCAGCAGCTTGGCGGATACGCAGTATTTT. The chain uses TRBV5-1 and TRBJ2-3; D not resolved. CDR1 is SGHRS, CDR2 YFSETQ, per germline. Trimming shortened V by 0 bases and J by 6 bases, and 2 bases separated the two germline ends. The CDR3 sequence is 11 residues long.

This chain uses TRBV19 with TRBJ2-3; TRBD2 matches at 13 bases. Trimming removed 5 bases from V and 6 bases from J; junction bases left unmatched: 8. CDR1 and CDR2 (germline): LNHDA, SQIVND (reference sequence). The CDR3 is made up of 16 amino acids. The chain's CDR3 is CASSVSGTSGADTQYF. DNA of the CDR3: TGTGCCAGTAGTGTTTCCGGGACTAGCGGGGCCGATACGCAGTATTTT.

This clone came up once. V usage is TRBV11-2 and J usage is TRBJ1-4; 9 nucleotides align to TRBD1. The CDR3 has 17 residues. Germline CDR1 is SGHAT and CDR2 is FQNNGV. Trimming cost V 2 bases and J 8 bases; bases outside gene matches: 12. The CDR3 here is CASSLNSGDRVGEKLFF. CDR3 in DNA: TGTGCCAGCAGCTTAAATTCGGGGGACAGGGTCGGGGAAAAACTGTTTTTT.

The V gene is TRBV15, the J gene TRBJ1-1; D uncertain. Trimming removed 0 bases from V and 8 bases from J, with 13 bases in between. CDR3 size: 14 residues. From germline, CDR1 is LNHNV and CDR2 YYDKDF (reference sequence). The CDR3 sequence is CATSRDTSRSEAFF. The CDR3 DNA sequence: TGTGCCACCAGCAGAGATACCTCGAGATCCGAAGCTTTCTTT.

The V call is TRBV11-2, the J call TRBJ2-2, with a possible D match to TRBD1 (6 bases). CDR1 is SGHAT, CDR2 FQNNGV, per germline. This CDR3 comprises 15 residues. The V and J ends lost 5 bases and 6 bases respectively, with 16 bases between them. As DNA, the CDR3 is TGTGCCAGCAGCCCCGGACAGAACAGCCCCGGGGAGCTGTTTTTT. This translates into CASSPGQNSPGELFF.

The chain combines TRBV9 with TRBJ2-1, with 9 bases identical to TRBD2. The CDR3 has 14 residues. CDR1 SGDLS and CDR2 YYNGEE come from the germline V gene. Trimming cost V 0 bases and J 10 bases; bases outside gene matches: 5. The CDR3 nucleotides read TGTGCCAGCAGCGTAGTAGCTAGCGGGACCGAGCAGTTCTTC. Residues: CASSVVASGTEQFF.

The chain employs TRBV6-6 and TRBJ1-3; 7 nucleotides line up with TRBD1. The CDR3 is 14 residues long. The V and J ends lost 6 bases and 11 bases, in that order; junction bases with no gene match: 13. Per the germline V gene, CDR1 is MNHNY and CDR2 is SVGAGI (reference sequence). The DNA for the CDR3 is TGTGCCAGCAGCAACAGGGGAGGTCGTTTGGCCATATATTTT. Translated, it gives CASSNRGGRLAIYF.

V and J are TRBV4-1 and TRBJ2-3, with D perhaps TRBD2 (5 bases). CDR1 MGHRA and CDR2 YSYEKL come from the germline V gene. The CDR3 length is 15 residues. V was clipped by 3 bases and J by 2 bases, with 12 bases between them. The CDR3: CASSQPVEATDTQYF. The DNA of the CDR3 is TGCGCCAGCAGCCAGCCAGTGGAGGCCACAGATACGCAGTATTTT.

The rearrangement uses TRBV2 and TRBJ1-1; maybe TRBD1 (5 bases). V was cut by 6 bases and J by 3 bases, with 11 bases left in between. This CDR3 spans 13 amino acids. The germline gives CDR1 SNHLY, CDR2 FYNNEI. For the CDR3, the DNA is TGTGCCAGCAGCGTACTACAGGACACTGAAGCTTTCTTT. The encoded protein is CASSVLQDTEAFF.

The genes are TRBV6-5 and TRBJ1-6, with 8 bases matching TRBD1. Trimming removed 0 bases from V and 8 bases from J; junction bases left unmatched: 6. The CDR3 loop spans 16 amino acids. Germline CDR1 MNHEY, CDR2 SVGAGI. DNA for the CDR3: TGTGCCAGCAGTTACTCGCCGCAGGGGGCCTATTCACCCCTCCACTTT. Protein sequence: CASSYSPQGAYSPLHF.

This chain joins TRBV12-3 or TRBV12-4 and TRBJ1-2, with D perhaps matching TRBD1 (6 bases). The CDR3 runs to 13 residues. The V end lost 6 bases, the J end lost 3 bases, and 11 bases lay between the germline ends. This CDR3 reads CASSFTGYYGYTF. The CDR3 DNA is TGTGCCAGCAGCTTTACAGGGTACTATGGCTACACCTTC.

The chain combines TRBV4-1 with TRBJ1-5, with TRBD1 matching 7 bases. Germline assignment: CDR1 MGHRA and CDR2 YSYEKL. V was pared by 4 bases and J by 3 bases, with 9 bases of the junction left unmatched. This CDR3 region has 16 residues. Here the CDR3 DNA reads TGCGCCAGCAGCCCTTTCCCAGACAGGGACAATCAGCCCCAGCATTTT. This sequence encodes CASSPFPDRDNQPQHF.

This clone showed up just a few times. The chain carries TRBV15 and TRBJ1-2, with D possibly TRBD1 on 6 matching bases. The CDR3 is 11 amino acids. V shed 8 bases and J shed 6 bases, with 10 bases lying between them. Germline V gene data show CDR1 as LNHNV and CDR2 as YYDKDF (reference sequence). This CDR3 is CATVKGDGYTF. As DNA, the CDR3 is TGTGCCACCGTCAAGGGGGATGGCTACACCTTC.

The rearrangement joins TRBV10-2 to TRBJ1-6, with D perhaps TRBD1 (5 bases). Germline V gene sequence: CDR1 WSHSY, CDR2 SAAADI. The CDR3 is 14 residues long. The germline V and J ends were trimmed by 2 bases and 9 bases, with 11 bases remaining between them. The DNA of the CDR3 is TGCGCCAGCAGTGAGGATAGGGGCAGTTCACCCCTCCACTTT. This codes for CASSEDRGSSPLHF.

This chain joins TRBV7-9 and TRBJ1-1; D perhaps matches TRBD1 (5 bases). V shed 4 bases and J shed 1 base, with 13 bases lying between them. In germline, CDR1 is SEHNR, CDR2 FQNEAQ (reference sequence). The CDR3 consists of 15 residues. The CDR3 protein is CASSSGGKGNTEAFF. The CDR3, as DNA: TGTGCCAGCAGCTCCGGGGGGAAGGGGAACACTGAAGCTTTCTTT.